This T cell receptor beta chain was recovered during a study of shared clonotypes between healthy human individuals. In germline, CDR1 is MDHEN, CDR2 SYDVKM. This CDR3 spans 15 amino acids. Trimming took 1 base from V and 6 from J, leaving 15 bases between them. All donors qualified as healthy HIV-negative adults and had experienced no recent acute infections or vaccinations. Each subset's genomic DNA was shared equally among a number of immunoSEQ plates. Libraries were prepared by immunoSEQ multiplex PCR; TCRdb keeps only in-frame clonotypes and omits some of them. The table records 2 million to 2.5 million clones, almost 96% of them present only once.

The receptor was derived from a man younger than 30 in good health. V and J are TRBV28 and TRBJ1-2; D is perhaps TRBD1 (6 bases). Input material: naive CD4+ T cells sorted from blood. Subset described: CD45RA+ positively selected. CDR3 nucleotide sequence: TGTGCCAGCAGTTTATCTGGGGGGGCCCCCAATGGCTACACCTTC. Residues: CASSLSGGAPNGYTF.